The rows below give T cell receptor beta chains drawn from one sample of a study of blood T cell repertoires in COVID-19. This table comes from immunoSEQ multiplex PCR, and its TCRdb copy is limited to in-frame clones, with some not included. Of about 150,000 clones listed, about 85% are singletons. Specimen: peripheral blood. The source of these receptors is a middle-aged woman with active or convalescent COVID-19. The CDR3 runs from the conserved cysteine through the conserved F or W. The D gene is left open where the match is weak. The size entry is marked missing in some rows and otherwise reads once, few, many or a size class.

d_call: TRBD2
j_call: TRBJ2-3
clone_size: -
v_call: TRBV28
cdr3_aa: CASSPGGRGTDTQYF
cdr3_nt: TGTGCCAGCAGTCCGGGAGGTCGGGGCACAGATACGCAGTATTTT

d_call: -
j_call: TRBJ1-6
clone_size: -
v_call: TRBV5-1
cdr3_aa: CASSLADSDNSPLHF
cdr3_nt: TGCGCCAGCAGCTTGGCGGACAGCGATAATTCACCCCTCCACTTT

d_call: TRBD2
j_call: TRBJ2-1
clone_size: -
v_call: TRBV7-6
cdr3_aa: CASSLGPAGNIGRGNEQFF
cdr3_nt: TGTGCCAGCAGCTTAGGGCCAGCGGGGAACATCGGGCGGGGTAATGAGCAGTTCTTC

d_call: -
j_call: TRBJ1-4
clone_size: -
v_call: TRBV28
cdr3_aa: CASSLVGEGEKLFF
cdr3_nt: TGTGCCAGCAGCCTAGTCGGGGAGGGCGAAAAACTGTTTTTT

d_call: TRBD1
j_call: TRBJ1-2
clone_size: -
v_call: TRBV19
cdr3_aa: CATMRQGVGYGYTF
cdr3_nt: TGTGCCACTATGCGACAGGGGGTCGGGTATGGCTACACCTTC

d_call: TRBD1
j_call: TRBJ1-4
clone_size: -
v_call: TRBV5-8
cdr3_aa: CASSSGQNNEKLFF
cdr3_nt: TGTGCCAGCAGCTCGGGACAGAATAATGAAAAACTGTTTTTT

d_call: TRBD1
j_call: TRBJ1-2
clone_size: few
v_call: TRBV5-5
cdr3_aa: CASSSTGGMRYGYTF
cdr3_nt: TGTGCCAGCAGCTCGACAGGGGGGATGCGCTATGGCTACACCTTC

d_call: TRBD1
j_call: TRBJ1-1
clone_size: once
v_call: TRBV7-9
cdr3_aa: CASSPDRGRSTEAFF
cdr3_nt: TGTGCCAGCAGCCCGGACAGGGGGCGAAGCACTGAAGCTTTCTTT

d_call: TRBD1
j_call: TRBJ1-3
clone_size: once
v_call: TRBV5-1
cdr3_aa: CASSSSTGGNTIYF
cdr3_nt: TGCGCCAGCAGCTCTTCGACAGGGGGAAACACCATATATTTT

d_call: -
j_call: TRBJ2-3
clone_size: -
v_call: TRBV2
cdr3_aa: CASSEVPLATDTQYF
cdr3_nt: TGTGCCAGCAGTGAAGTACCACTTGCAACAGATACGCAGTATTTT

d_call: TRBD2
j_call: TRBJ2-2
clone_size: -
v_call: TRBV5-4
cdr3_aa: CASSPIRTSGGAAGELFF
cdr3_nt: TGTGCCAGCAGCCCCATCCGGACTAGCGGGGGGGCCGCCGGGGAGCTGTTTTTT

d_call: -
j_call: TRBJ2-3
clone_size: -
v_call: TRBV5-1
cdr3_aa: CASSFLADTQYF
cdr3_nt: TGCGCCAGCAGCTTTCTTGCAGATACGCAGTATTTT

d_call: -
j_call: TRBJ1-4
clone_size: -
v_call: TRBV4-1
cdr3_aa: CASSQDRVGDTNEKLFF
cdr3_nt: TGCGCCAGCAGCCAAGATCGAGTAGGGGACACCAATGAAAAACTGTTTTTT

d_call: -
j_call: TRBJ2-7
clone_size: -
v_call: TRBV24-1
cdr3_aa: CATSDSTGWEQYF
cdr3_nt: TGTGCCACCAGTGATTCCACCGGGTGGGAGCAGTACTTC

d_call: -
j_call: TRBJ2-3
clone_size: -
v_call: TRBV4-3
cdr3_aa: CASSQDIRAGTQYF
cdr3_nt: TGCGCCAGCAGCCAAGATATCAGGGCCGGTACGCAGTATTTT

d_call: -
j_call: TRBJ2-5
clone_size: few
v_call: TRBV7-2
cdr3_aa: CASSGGSQETQYF
cdr3_nt: TGTGCCAGCAGCGGTGGGAGCCAAGAGACCCAGTACTTC

d_call: -
j_call: TRBJ1-4
clone_size: -
v_call: TRBV5-1
cdr3_aa: CASSAGGAGNEKLFF
cdr3_nt: TGCGCCAGCAGCGCCGGGGGAGCCGGGAATGAAAAACTGTTTTTT

d_call: -
j_call: TRBJ1-1
clone_size: -
v_call: TRBV6-5
cdr3_aa: CASSYFRGNTEAFF
cdr3_nt: TGTGCCAGCAGTTACTTCCGGGGGAACACTGAAGCTTTCTTT

d_call: TRBD1
j_call: TRBJ1-4
clone_size: few
v_call: TRBV9
cdr3_aa: CASSETGVVDEKLFF
cdr3_nt: TGTGCCAGCAGCGAAACAGGGGTGGTAGACGAAAAACTGTTTTTT

d_call: -
j_call: TRBJ2-1
clone_size: -
v_call: TRBV4-1
cdr3_aa: CASSLSSGTRNYNEQFF
cdr3_nt: TGCGCCAGCAGCCTTTCGTCCGGGACAAGGAACTACAATGAGCAGTTCTTC

d_call: TRBD1
j_call: TRBJ1-5
clone_size: once
v_call: TRBV28
cdr3_aa: CASRQQGARGQPQHF
cdr3_nt: TGTGCCAGCAGGCAACAGGGGGCGCGAGGTCAGCCCCAGCATTTT

d_call: TRBD1
j_call: TRBJ1-2
clone_size: once
v_call: TRBV5-4
cdr3_aa: CASSGDRAYGYTF
cdr3_nt: TGTGCCAGCAGCGGGGACAGGGCCTATGGCTACACCTTC

d_call: -
j_call: TRBJ1-2
clone_size: -
v_call: TRBV28
cdr3_aa: CASRNAERGYTF
cdr3_nt: TGTGCCAGCCGAAACGCGGAAAGGGGCTACACCTTC

d_call: -
j_call: TRBJ1-4
clone_size: -
v_call: TRBV27
cdr3_aa: CASSLPGNEKLFF
cdr3_nt: TGTGCCAGCAGTTTACCCGGTAATGAAAAACTGTTTTTT

d_call: -
j_call: TRBJ1-2
clone_size: -
v_call: TRBV10-1
cdr3_aa: CASSDSTELPNYGYTF
cdr3_nt: TGCGCCAGCAGTGACTCGACAGAACTCCCTAACTATGGCTACACCTTC

d_call: -
j_call: TRBJ1-4
clone_size: -
v_call: TRBV28
cdr3_aa: CASTLGRGGDEKLFF
cdr3_nt: TGTGCCAGCACTCTGGGTCGGGGGGGCGATGAAAAACTGTTTTTT

d_call: TRBD1
j_call: TRBJ1-1
clone_size: few
v_call: TRBV7-8
cdr3_aa: CASSDRANTEAFF
cdr3_nt: TGTGCCAGCTCCGACAGGGCGAACACTGAAGCTTTCTTT

d_call: TRBD2
j_call: TRBJ2-7
clone_size: -
v_call: TRBV3-1/TRBV3-2
cdr3_aa: CASSQATSGRVKQYF
cdr3_nt: TGTGCCAGCAGCCAAGCGACTAGCGGGAGGGTAAAGCAGTACTTC

d_call: -
j_call: TRBJ1-1
clone_size: few
v_call: TRBV19
cdr3_aa: CASLLGSEAFF
cdr3_nt: TGTGCCAGTCTATTGGGGAGTGAAGCTTTCTTT

d_call: -
j_call: TRBJ1-1
clone_size: -
v_call: TRBV28
cdr3_aa: CASSFSRSGVSQNTEAFF
cdr3_nt: TGTGCCAGCAGTTTTTCCCGATCGGGGGTGAGTCAGAACACTGAAGCTTTCTTT

d_call: TRBD1
j_call: TRBJ1-1
clone_size: -
v_call: TRBV7-9
cdr3_aa: CASSLSNRGNTEAFF
cdr3_nt: TGTGCCAGCAGCTTATCAAACAGGGGGAACACTGAAGCTTTCTTT

d_call: -
j_call: TRBJ1-1
clone_size: once
v_call: TRBV3-1/TRBV3-2
cdr3_aa: CASSPSRHNTEAFF
cdr3_nt: TGTGCCAGCAGTCCAAGCAGACATAACACTGAAGCTTTCTTT

d_call: TRBD1
j_call: TRBJ1-2
clone_size: -
v_call: TRBV6-5
cdr3_aa: CASRFRTGKYGYTF
cdr3_nt: TGTGCCAGCAGGTTTCGGACAGGAAAATATGGCTACACCTTC

d_call: -
j_call: TRBJ2-4
clone_size: few
v_call: TRBV28
cdr3_aa: CASSTPNIQYF
cdr3_nt: TGTGCCAGCAGTACACCAAACATTCAGTACTTC

d_call: -
j_call: TRBJ1-5
clone_size: -
v_call: TRBV30
cdr3_aa: CAWSVRDNQPQHF
cdr3_nt: TGTGCCTGGAGTGTAAGAGATAATCAGCCCCAGCATTTT

d_call: -
j_call: TRBJ1-6
clone_size: few
v_call: TRBV5-6
cdr3_aa: CASSGGTALSSYNSPLHF
cdr3_nt: TGTGCCAGCAGCGGGGGGACGGCCTTGAGCTCCTATAATTCACCCCTCCACTTT

d_call: TRBD1
j_call: TRBJ1-2
clone_size: few
v_call: TRBV6-2/TRBV6-3
cdr3_aa: CASSYGTDRVYGYTF
cdr3_nt: TGTGCCAGCAGTTACGGAACGGACAGGGTATATGGCTACACCTTC